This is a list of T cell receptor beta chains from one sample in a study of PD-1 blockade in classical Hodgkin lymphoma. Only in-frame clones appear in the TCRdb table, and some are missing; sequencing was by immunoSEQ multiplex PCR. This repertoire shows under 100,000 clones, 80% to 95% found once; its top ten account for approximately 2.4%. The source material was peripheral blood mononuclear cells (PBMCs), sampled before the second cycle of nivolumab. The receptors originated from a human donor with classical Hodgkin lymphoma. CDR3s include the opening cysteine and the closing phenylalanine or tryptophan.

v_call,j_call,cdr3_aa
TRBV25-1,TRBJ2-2,CASSDLGLAYTGELFF
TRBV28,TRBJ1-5,CASALTGYSNQPQHF
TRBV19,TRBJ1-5,CASTPLPRGNSNQPQHF
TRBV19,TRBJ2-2,CASSIYTGELFF
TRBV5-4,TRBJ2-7,CASSLDPGGLTYEQYF
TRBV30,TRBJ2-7,CAWSVESSYEQYF
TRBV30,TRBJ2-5,CACTLVSGPRWETQYF
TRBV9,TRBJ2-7,CASGGQFYEQYF
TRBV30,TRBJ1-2,CAWIPDSNYGYTF
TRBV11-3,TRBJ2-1,CASSLDRVGEQFF
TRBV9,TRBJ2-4,CASSVARGGLKNIQYF
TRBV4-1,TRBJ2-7,CASSHLSGSSYEQYF
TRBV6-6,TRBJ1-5,CASSYEGVGNQPQHF
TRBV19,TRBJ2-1,CASSGTYDEQFF
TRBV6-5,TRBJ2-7,CASSGLGDEQYF
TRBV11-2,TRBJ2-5,CASSYSTSGPQETQYF
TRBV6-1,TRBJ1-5,CASSDPPGWSDQPQHF
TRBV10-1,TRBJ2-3,CASSESGTDTQYF
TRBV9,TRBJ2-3,CASSDENPTDTQYF
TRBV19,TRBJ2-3,CASSMGTFTDTQYF
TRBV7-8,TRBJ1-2,CASSPARWGYTF
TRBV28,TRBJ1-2,CASSHQGGYTF
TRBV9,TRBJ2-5,CASSVDLGESDWETQYF
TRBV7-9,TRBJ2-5,CASSLAQIADLQETQYF
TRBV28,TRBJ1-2,CASSFLRAPYGYTF
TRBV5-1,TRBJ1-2,CASSPSLSYGYTF
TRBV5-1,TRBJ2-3,CASSPDTDTQYF
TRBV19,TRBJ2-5,CASARTAPVLGPNQETQYF
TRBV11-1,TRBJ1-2,CASSHSRWGDNYGYTF
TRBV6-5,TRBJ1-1,CASRARRNTEAFF
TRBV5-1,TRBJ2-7,CASRAGTSRIEQYF
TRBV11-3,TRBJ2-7,CASSPGLAGDHEQYF
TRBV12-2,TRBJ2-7,CAGVAFSSYEQYF
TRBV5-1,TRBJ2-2,CASSLGAGVSTGELFF
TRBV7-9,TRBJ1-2,CASRGRDYGYTF
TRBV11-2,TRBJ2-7,CASSLGWESREQYF
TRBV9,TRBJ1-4,CASSVDGTGKLFF
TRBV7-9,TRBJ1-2,CASSPGAGGVYGYTF
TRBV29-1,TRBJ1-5,CSVAGGNQPQHF
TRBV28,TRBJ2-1,CASSLWGKTNEQFF
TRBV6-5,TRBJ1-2,CASSRTGGQGYGYTF
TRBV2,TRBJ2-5,CASSGAKQETQYF
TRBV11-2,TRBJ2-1,CASSLALAGGYNEQFF
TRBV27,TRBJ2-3,CATLSPSGTSTDTQYF
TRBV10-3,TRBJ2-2,CAISESSTSGTGELFF
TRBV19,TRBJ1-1,CASRSPPSTFF
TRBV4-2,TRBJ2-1,CASSQPGPQTNNEQFF
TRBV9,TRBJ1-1,CASSISGGVNTEAFF
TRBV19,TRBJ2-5,CASSIAKIPGETQYF
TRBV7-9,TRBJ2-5,CASSLVRGETQYF
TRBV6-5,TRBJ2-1,CASSYSLAGSDEQFF
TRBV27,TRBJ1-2,CASSLWAGAAGNGYTF
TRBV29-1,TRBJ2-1,CSPFRGGGQFF
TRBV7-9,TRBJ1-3,CASSLDPYGTYF
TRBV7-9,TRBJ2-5,CASSSERGLETQYF
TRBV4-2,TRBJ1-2,CASSQDKHLSYGYTF
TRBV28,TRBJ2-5,CASSLSLGLPKETQYF
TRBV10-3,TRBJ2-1,CAISESGAGLAGVSVNEQFF
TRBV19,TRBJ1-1,CASSLLLEAFF
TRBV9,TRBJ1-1,CASSVGTGTEAFF